The rows below give T cell receptor beta chains drawn from one sample of a study of blood T cell repertoires in COVID-19. Sequencing used immunoSEQ multiplex PCR; TCRdb keeps in-frame clones, though not all of them. This sample has fewer than 85,000 clones, with approximately 90% found just once. Sample: peripheral blood. All receptors come from a human donor in a cohort sampled during active COVID-19. The CDR3 runs from the conserved cysteine through the conserved F or W. A D gene is named only where the DNA matches it firmly. Expanded clones are given a class, and other clones once, few, many or no size at all.

d_gene: TRBD1
abundance: -
v_gene: TRBV19
j_gene: TRBJ2-3
CDR3aa: CASSRGQGQSTDTQYF
CDR3nt: TGTGCCAGTAGCCGGGGACAGGGGCAATCCACAGATACGCAGTATTTT

d_gene: -
abundance: -
v_gene: TRBV29-1
j_gene: TRBJ2-5
CDR3aa: CSVRGRETQYF
CDR3nt: TGCAGCGTTCGTGGCAGGGAGACCCAGTACTTC

d_gene: TRBD1
abundance: -
v_gene: TRBV19
j_gene: TRBJ1-2
CDR3aa: CASSNRGLIYGYTF
CDR3nt: TGTGCCAGCAGTAACAGGGGGCTAATCTATGGCTACACCTTC

d_gene: TRBD1
abundance: -
v_gene: TRBV4-1
j_gene: TRBJ2-7
CDR3aa: CASSLSPGQGAYEQYF
CDR3nt: TGCGCCAGCAGCCTCTCGCCGGGACAGGGGGCCTACGAGCAGTACTTC

d_gene: TRBD2
abundance: few
v_gene: TRBV3-1/TRBV3-2
j_gene: TRBJ2-3
CDR3aa: CASSRGLAGDLDSTDTQYF
CDR3nt: TGTGCCAGCAGCCGTGGACTAGCGGGGGACCTCGACAGCACAGATACGCAGTATTTT

d_gene: TRBD1
abundance: few
v_gene: TRBV4-1
j_gene: TRBJ2-3
CDR3aa: CASSLQGFGTDTQYF
CDR3nt: TGCGCCAGCAGCTTACAGGGGTTCGGCACAGATACGCAGTATTTT

d_gene: TRBD2
abundance: -
v_gene: TRBV28
j_gene: TRBJ2-1
CDR3aa: CASSFWGSGGSYNEQFF
CDR3nt: TGTGCCAGCAGTTTCTGGGGTAGCGGGGGATCCTACAATGAGCAGTTCTTC

d_gene: TRBD2
abundance: -
v_gene: TRBV29-1
j_gene: TRBJ2-1
CDR3aa: CSVAAGGYAGEQFF
CDR3nt: TGCAGCGTTGCGGCGGGAGGTTACGCAGGTGAGCAGTTCTTC

d_gene: -
abundance: -
v_gene: TRBV19
j_gene: TRBJ1-1
CDR3aa: CASSSARVNTEAFF
CDR3nt: TGTGCCAGTAGCTCAGCGCGCGTGAACACTGAAGCTTTCTTT

d_gene: TRBD2
abundance: -
v_gene: TRBV5-5
j_gene: TRBJ2-2
CDR3aa: CASSLVPSGSYDGELFF
CDR3nt: TGTGCCAGCAGCTTGGTGCCTAGCGGGAGCTATGACGGGGAGCTGTTTTTT

d_gene: TRBD1
abundance: once
v_gene: TRBV9
j_gene: TRBJ1-3
CDR3aa: CASSVGQGAQSGNTIYF
CDR3nt: TGTGCCAGCAGCGTAGGACAGGGGGCGCAATCAGGAAACACCATATATTTT

d_gene: -
abundance: -
v_gene: TRBV19
j_gene: TRBJ2-1
CDR3aa: CASSMTGEAYNEQFF
CDR3nt: TGTGCCAGTAGTATGACGGGAGAGGCCTACAATGAGCAGTTCTTC

d_gene: TRBD2
abundance: -
v_gene: TRBV6-5
j_gene: TRBJ2-3
CDR3aa: CASSLLAGGGDTQYF
CDR3nt: TGTGCCAGCAGTTTACTAGCGGGGGGAGGGGATACGCAGTATTTT

d_gene: -
abundance: -
v_gene: TRBV28
j_gene: TRBJ1-1
CDR3aa: CASMVGSRGTEAFF
CDR3nt: TGTGCCAGCATGGTGGGGAGTCGGGGCACTGAAGCTTTCTTT

d_gene: -
abundance: few
v_gene: TRBV3-1/TRBV3-2
j_gene: TRBJ1-2
CDR3aa: CASSQEQFYGYTF
CDR3nt: TGTGCCAGCAGCCAAGAACAGTTCTATGGCTACACCTTC

d_gene: -
abundance: -
v_gene: TRBV5-6
j_gene: TRBJ2-1
CDR3aa: CASSFQYNEQFF
CDR3nt: TGTGCCAGCAGCTTTCAGTACAATGAGCAGTTCTTC

d_gene: -
abundance: -
v_gene: TRBV28
j_gene: TRBJ2-7
CDR3aa: CASSSPRTNREQYF
CDR3nt: TGTGCCAGCAGTTCCCCGAGGACAAATCGCGAGCAGTACTTC

d_gene: -
abundance: -
v_gene: TRBV7-7
j_gene: TRBJ2-7
CDR3aa: CASSPHPDSRYEQYF
CDR3nt: TGTGCCAGCAGCCCGCATCCTGACAGCCGTTACGAGCAGTACTTC

d_gene: TRBD2
abundance: -
v_gene: TRBV27
j_gene: TRBJ2-2
CDR3aa: CASSLGLAGVSGELFF
CDR3nt: TGTGCCAGCAGCTTGGGGCTAGCGGGAGTTTCCGGGGAGCTGTTTTTT

d_gene: TRBD1
abundance: -
v_gene: TRBV18
j_gene: TRBJ2-3
CDR3aa: CASSPTRQGYTDTQYF
CDR3nt: TGTGCCAGCTCACCTACGAGACAGGGGTATACAGATACGCAGTATTTT

d_gene: TRBD1
abundance: -
v_gene: TRBV6-5
j_gene: TRBJ2-7
CDR3aa: CASSTDRVGEQYF
CDR3nt: TGTGCCAGCAGCACGGACAGGGTAGGCGAGCAGTACTTC

d_gene: TRBD2
abundance: few
v_gene: TRBV5-1
j_gene: TRBJ2-1
CDR3aa: CASSSLGLAGGNEQFF
CDR3nt: TGCGCCAGCAGCTCACTAGGACTAGCGGGAGGGAATGAGCAGTTCTTC

d_gene: TRBD1
abundance: -
v_gene: TRBV19
j_gene: TRBJ1-2
CDR3aa: CASRPGQGSGYTF
CDR3nt: TGTGCCAGTAGACCTGGACAGGGATCTGGCTACACCTTC

d_gene: TRBD1
abundance: -
v_gene: TRBV3-1/TRBV3-2
j_gene: TRBJ1-4
CDR3aa: CASSQAEKGATNEKLFF
CDR3nt: TGTGCCAGCAGCCAAGCCGAAAAGGGGGCGACTAATGAAAAACTGTTTTTT

d_gene: TRBD1
abundance: -
v_gene: TRBV19
j_gene: TRBJ2-5
CDR3aa: CASSPPRQGSVETQYF
CDR3nt: TGTGCCAGTAGTCCCCCTAGACAGGGATCGGTAGAGACCCAGTACTTC

d_gene: TRBD1
abundance: -
v_gene: TRBV9
j_gene: TRBJ2-1
CDR3aa: CASSQGAGVYNEQFF
CDR3nt: TGTGCCAGCAGCCAGGGGGCGGGCGTTTACAATGAGCAGTTCTTC

d_gene: TRBD1
abundance: -
v_gene: TRBV6-6
j_gene: TRBJ1-1
CDR3aa: CASSYSRTGGAEAFF
CDR3nt: TGTGCCAGCAGTTACTCGAGGACAGGGGGCGCTGAAGCTTTCTTT

d_gene: -
abundance: -
v_gene: TRBV29-1
j_gene: TRBJ2-3
CDR3aa: CSVEDLGQRTDTQYF
CDR3nt: TGCAGCGTTGAAGACCTAGGACAGCGCACAGATACGCAGTATTTT

d_gene: TRBD1
abundance: -
v_gene: TRBV7-9
j_gene: TRBJ2-7
CDR3aa: CASSLGGQGNYEQYF
CDR3nt: TGTGCCAGCAGCTTAGGTGGACAGGGGAACTACGAGCAGTACTTC